A few counts support the clone carrying this T cell receptor (beta chain). Antigen unknown. The data were obtained in a study of early T cells in non-severe SARS-CoV-2 infection. Whole-study findings and limits: VDJdb matching favored anti-spike CD8 responses, missing private and CD4 specificities.

TCRdb called the 5' RACE reads again in MiXCR, with one record for every CDR3 protein. Found here are roughly 75,000 distinct CDR3 sequences, around 11% of them singletons; the top ten hold approximately 4.5%. The sequence was collected from an adult who was a healthcare worker with PCR-confirmed SARS-CoV-2 infection or an uninfected control (not recorded which). Specimen: whole blood.

The CDR3 reads CASRASHSYEQYF. As DNA, the CDR3 is TGTGCCAGCAGGGCCAGCCACTCCTACGAGCAGTACTTC. The chain employs TRBV6-1 and TRBJ2-7, with no clear D. The CDR3 is 13 residues long. The V gene's germline CDR1 is MNHNS and CDR2 SASEGT. V gave up 6 bases and J gave up 0 bases, with 9 bases separating them.